This paragraph covers one TCR beta chain sequence. No antigen is known for it. This CDR3 region has 14 residues. The V end lost 1 base, the J end lost 0 bases, and 6 bases lay between the germline ends. Germline CDR1 and CDR2: GTSNPN and SVGIG (reference sequence). Only in-frame clones appear in the TCRdb table, and some are missing; sequencing was by immunoSEQ multiplex PCR. Altogether 150,000 to 200,000 clones are present, roughly 91% being singletons, with the ten largest covering roughly a quarter. This record belongs to a study of T cell responses to AZD1222 COVID-19 vaccine. General study results and limits: No day 14 peak samples; only post-peak repertoires were characterized.

The rearrangement joins TRBV30 to TRBJ1-4; no clear D. This specimen consisted of peripheral blood, obtained 28 days after the second AZD1222 dose. The TCR was taken from an adult who received the AZD1222 COVID-19 vaccine. CDR3 residues: CAWSGRATNEKLFF. The DNA for the CDR3 is TGTGCCTGGAGTGGGAGAGCAACTAATGAAAAACTGTTTTTT. The full variable domain, with the rest looked up from reference TRBV30 and TRBJ1-4, is SQTIHQWPATLVQPVGSPLSLECTVEGTSNPNLYWYRQAAGRGLQLLFYSVGIGQISSEVPQNLSASRPQDRQFILSSKKLLLSDSGFYLCAWSGRATNEKLFFGSGTQLSVL.